This TCR beta chain was recovered during a study of beta chain features in type 1 diabetes listed by TCRdb under 2018. Concerning the study at large: Mean age, gender distribution, total cell number and subset yield did not differ between patients and healthy donors. A total of about 100,000,000 sorted cells were examined across all samples, and RNA yield correlated strongly with the number of cells per subset. In the study, TCRB repertoires of sorted circulating CD4+ T cell subsets from recently diagnosed type 1 diabetes patients were compared with those of matched healthy donors. Regulatory and stem cell-like memory subsets were isolated from only 8 patients and roughly eight healthy donors, whereas naive and central memory subsets came from all 30 or so donors.

Note on this clone: There is no known antigen for this receptor. No qualities accompany the bases; no much larger clone lies one base away.

Looking up the germline V gene (reference sequence) yields CDR1 SGHNT and CDR2 YYREEE. The CDR3 covers 14 residues, taking in both the cysteine and the phenylalanine. Only the CDR3 DNA stays, 42 bases, in frame from base 1. V trim: 4 bases; J trim: 3 bases; unmatched bases: 7. All of the isolated RNA was reverse transcribed with the High Capacity cDNA Reverse Transcription Kit, so expressed TCRB transcripts were sequenced. Naive, central memory and regulatory T cell samples underwent deep immunoSEQ sequencing, averaging about 3.57 million total reads per sample. Sorted cells were lysed in RLT buffer and RNA was extracted with DNase-treated RNeasy Micro or Mini kits, depending on cell number. To prevent cross-contamination, every cell subset was processed on its own, while patient and healthy donor samples were processed together. Using the immunoSEQ multiplex PCR, TCRB sequences were amplified from cDNA into 87-bp fragments spanning the CDR3 region. The amplicons were sequenced using the Illumina HiSeq platform. Per the original workflow: Synthetic template baselines were used to correct PCR bias computationally, reads within Hamming distance 2 were collapsed, and singletons that could not be merged were discarded. Reads were aligned against IMGT to assign V, D and J genes, CDR3 length and insertions or deletions at six rearrangement sites. Within each subset, clonotype counts were normalized to sorted cell number, and only after that were true diversity and Gini coefficients computed with the tcR R package. The overlap coefficient, calculated on TCRB nucleotide sequences, was used to measure repertoire sharing. Out-of-frame TCRB sequences from naive cells were analyzed as a proxy for the pre-selection repertoire. The immuneACCESS repertoire file appears here via TCRdb, limited to in-frame rearrangements. These files lack a portion of the clones; in checked studies, under half of the deficit traces to unresolved V genes, and the cause of the others is not known. V, J and clone size were drawn from that table, and D and trimming were deduced from the DNA. Here the sample has some 900,000 clones; 17% occur a single time. 0.02% to 0.03% of the sample rests with the top ten.

From each donor, a single peripheral blood sample of 100 to 150 mL on average was drawn into heparinised tubes. Using a panel that included CD45RO, CCR7, CD25, CD127, CD95 and CD27, naive, central memory, regulatory and stem cell-like memory CD4+ T cells were sorted on a BD FACSAria II. A purity above 95% was achieved for all sorted populations. PBMCs were isolated right away by Lymphoprep density gradient centrifugation and were stained directly, without culture. So that batch effects would be minimized, each experiment stained and sorted samples in pairs, pairing one healthy donor with one patient. The paper's findings and limits, for the study overall: In all four CD4+ subsets, TCRB CDR3 length was moderately but significantly shorter in type 1 diabetes patients. At VDJ recombination sites, patients with type 1 diabetes made fewer insertions and deleted more nucleotides, a pattern implying thymic rearrangement abnormalities. HLA sub-analyses involved small numbers of individuals, so any influence of HLA type on TCRB rearrangement remained unresolved. Sequencing cDNA rather than genomic DNA could over-represent highly expressing activated cells, although activation and CD3 levels did not differ between groups. The naive, central memory and regulatory TCRB repertoires appeared to resemble one another more closely among patients than among healthy donors. Shorter templates might have been favored by PCR, but patient and control samples were amplified and corrected together, so both groups would have been affected equally by any skew.

Sequenced input: naive CD4+ T cells from blood. What this sample's cell subset or site label stands for: true naive CD4+ T cells. The chain was built from TRBV5-4 and TRBJ2-7; 7 central bases correspond to TRBD1. This receptor was taken from a woman aged 18-35 years in good health. The DNA reads as follows: TGTGCCAGCAGCAAGGGACAGCAGTTCTACGAGCAGTACTTC. Translated, it gives CASSKGQQFYEQYF.